Each of the 21 T cell receptor beta chains below was sequenced from the same sample in a study of control samples from healthy donors and cancer patients. Generated by immunoSEQ multiplex PCR, the TCRdb table keeps only in-frame clones and is missing some. This sample has 120,000 or so clones, with 87% found just once. The specimen sequenced was blood. The receptors originated from a young man in good health.

This chain links TRBV7-9 with TRBJ2-7; D may be TRBD1 (5 bases). Between the trimmed V and J ends, which lost 4 bases and 0 bases, there was a span of 10 bases. Germline values: CDR1 SEHNR, CDR2 FQNEAQ (reference sequence). This CDR3 has 14 residues. CDR3 nucleotide sequence: TGTGCCAGCAGCTCCGTCAGGGACTCCTACGAGCAGTACTTC. This translates into CASSSVRDSYEQYF.

The V gene is TRBV19, the J gene TRBJ1-1; maybe TRBD1 (6 bases). In germline, CDR1 is LNHDA, CDR2 SQIVND (reference sequence). CDR3 length: 14 amino acids. With 6 bases removed from V and 2 bases from J, the gap between germline ends came to 13 bases. CDR3 protein: CASRDGQKNTEAFF. CDR3 nucleotides: TGTGCCAGTAGGGACGGACAGAAAAACACTGAAGCTTTCTTT. Looking up the rest from reference TRBV19 and TRBJ1-1 gives the full variable domain: DGGITQSPKYLFRKEGQNVTLSCEQNLNHDAMYWYRQDPGQGLRLIYYSQIVNDFQKGDIAEGYSVSREKKESFPLTVTSAQKNPTAFYLCASRDGQKNTEAFFGQGTRLTVV.

The rearrangement uses TRBV7-3 and TRBJ2-2, with a possible D match to TRBD2 (6 bases). V lost 1 base, J lost 4 bases, and 13 bases lay in between. In germline, CDR1 is SGHTA, CDR2 FQGTGA. The CDR3 covers 16 residues. The CDR3 DNA is TGTGCCAGCAGCTTAAAGGTGGGAGGCATCACCGGGGAGCTGTTTTTT. It codes for CASSLKVGGITGELFF.

The CDR3 DNA sequence: TGTGCCAGCAGCTTCGCAAATTCACCCCTCCACTTT. This sequence encodes CASSFANSPLHF. The V call is TRBV7-2, the J call TRBJ1-6; D gene unclear. The CDR3 covers 12 residues. V gave up 3 bases and J gave up 7 bases, with 4 bases separating them. CDR1 and CDR2 from the germline V gene are SGHTA and FQGNSA.

This chain connects TRBV3-1 (or the pseudogene TRBV3-2) to TRBJ2-1, with 9 positions matching TRBD2. Germline V lookup: CDR1 LGHDT, CDR2 YNNKEL (reference sequence). The CDR3 totals 15 residues. V was pared by 1 base and J by 3 bases, with 1 base of the junction left unmatched. CDR3 sequence reads: CASSQGLAVYNEQFF. As DNA, the CDR3 is TGTGCCAGCAGCCAAGGACTAGCGGTCTACAATGAGCAGTTCTTC.

CDR3: CASSQAGRNTEAFF. CDR3 coding DNA: TGTGCCAGCAGCCAAGCAGGGAGGAACACTGAAGCTTTCTTT. This rearrangement joins TRBV3-1 (or the pseudogene TRBV3-2) to TRBJ1-1, with D perhaps matching TRBD1 (5 bases). This CDR3 is built from 14 residues. CDR1 is LGHDT, CDR2 YNNKEL, per germline (reference sequence). Trimming took 1 base from V and 1 from J, leaving 7 bases between them.

V usage is TRBV25-1 and J usage is TRBJ1-6; D remains ambiguous. Trimming cost V 5 bases and J 10 bases, with 15 bases left between them. The CDR3 runs to 14 residues. The germline CDR1 and CDR2 sequences are MGHDK and SYGVNS. DNA of the CDR3: TGTGCCAGCAGTTTTCAGTTTAGCGGCTCACCCCTCCACTTT. This encodes CASSFQFSGSPLHF.

The chain is built from TRBV18 and TRBJ1-5; TRBD1 might be the D (6 bases). The CDR3 is 17 amino acids. Trimming removed 0 bases from V and 2 bases from J, with 14 bases in between. Germline V lookup: CDR1 KGHSH, CDR2 LQKENI. The CDR3 sequence is CASSPPVWDNRNQPQHF. In nucleotides, the CDR3 is TGTGCCAGCTCACCACCGGTCTGGGACAATCGCAATCAGCCCCAGCATTTT.

CDR3 loop: CASSYKTGGVANGYTF. The CDR3 nucleotides are TGTGCCAGCAGCTATAAAACAGGGGGTGTTGCGAATGGCTACACCTTC. The J gene is TRBJ1-2, the V gene TRBV7-9, with TRBD1 identical over 8 bases. This CDR3 comprises 16 residues. Germline V gene data show CDR1 as SEHNR and CDR2 as FQNEAQ (reference sequence). With V trimmed by 4 bases and J by 6 bases, 13 bases remained unmatched.

The genes are TRBV19 and TRBJ2-5; 9 nucleotides line up with TRBD1. J gave up 5 bases and V 10 bases, and 17 bases lay outside the gene matches. The CDR3 is 16 residues long. Per germline, CDR1 LNHDA and CDR2 SQIVND (reference sequence). The CDR3, as DNA: TGTGCCACCAAACAGGCTGGGACAGGGATCCGGGAGACCCAGTACTTC. This sequence encodes CATKQAGTGIRETQYF.

The rearrangement joins TRBV12-5 to TRBJ2-2; 8 bases agree with TRBD1. V was clipped by 2 bases and J by 4 bases; unmatched bases: 6. The germline CDR1 and CDR2 sequences are LGHNT and FRNRAP. The CDR3 extends over 16 amino acids. The CDR3 nucleotides read TGTGCTAGTGGTTTGATCGTGACAGGGGTCACCGGGGAGCTGTTTTTT. Protein: CASGLIVTGVTGELFF.

This rearrangement joins TRBV5-4 to TRBJ2-7, with a possible D match to TRBD2 (6 bases). The CDR3 loop spans 18 amino acids. V was pared by 4 bases and J by 6 bases, with 29 bases between. Germline V gene lookup returns CDR1 SGHNT and CDR2 YYREEE (reference sequence). The CDR3 DNA follows: TGTGCCAGCAGCAAAAGCGCTGCCGGGACTCCCCGACTCGGCGAGCAGTACTTC. It is translated as CASSKSAAGTPRLGEQYF.

The gene calls are TRBV19 and TRBJ1-1; D gene uncertain. CDR1 and CDR2 (germline): LNHDA, SQIVND (reference sequence). Between the trimmed V and J ends, which lost 5 bases and 7 bases, there was a span of 11 bases. This CDR3 has 12 residues. The DNA for the CDR3 is TGTGCCAGTAGTTCCGGACGGTTTGAAGCTTTCTTT. Residues: CASSSGRFEAFF.

J is TRBJ1-4 and V is TRBV6-5, with D maybe TRBD1 (6 bases). The V gene's germline CDR1 is MNHEY and CDR2 SVGAGI. This CDR3 is 13 amino acids long. Deletions cut 5 bases from V and 8 bases from J, with 12 bases between. The CDR3 protein is CASSLRGREKLFF. The CDR3, as DNA: TGTGCCAGCAGTCTTAGGGGGAGGGAAAAACTGTTTTTT.

The chain couples TRBV14 to TRBJ2-7, with a possible D match to TRBD2 (5 bases). This CDR3 is 14 amino acids long. Germline assignment: CDR1 SGHDN and CDR2 FVKESK. V was trimmed by 0 bases and J by 6 bases, leaving 12 bases between them. CDR3 DNA: TGTGCCAGCAGCCAAGATAGAGGGTATACCGAGCAGTACTTC. Amino acid sequence: CASSQDRGYTEQYF.

This clone was counted a single time. The rearrangement uses TRBV3-1 (or the pseudogene TRBV3-2) and TRBJ2-5, with D perhaps being TRBD1 or TRBD2 (5 bases each). Germline V gene lookup returns CDR1 LGHDT and CDR2 YNNKEL (reference sequence). This CDR3 comprises 14 residues. V lost 8 bases, J lost 2 bases, and 15 bases lay in between. The CDR3 sequence is CASARGVRQETQYF. CDR3 bases: TGTGCCAGCGCGAGAGGGGTTCGGCAAGAGACCCAGTACTTC.

The CDR3 DNA sequence: TGTGCCAGCAGTTTCCAGGGGGCGCTGGGCTACACCTTC. It encodes CASSFQGALGYTF. The gene calls are TRBV27 and TRBJ1-2; 8 bases map to TRBD1. Germline loops: CDR1 MNHEY, CDR2 SMNVEV (reference sequence). The ends lost 3 bases at V and 8 bases at J; junction bases unmatched: 5. This CDR3 has 13 residues.

This sequence joins TRBV6-5 and TRBJ1-2; D might be TRBD1 (5 bases). The germline V gene encodes CDR1 MNHEY and CDR2 SVGAGI. CDR3 size: 14 residues. V was cut by 2 bases and J by 1 base, with 8 bases left in between. The CDR3: CASSYDRYNYGYTF. The CDR3 DNA sequence: TGTGCCAGCAGTTACGACAGATATAACTATGGCTACACCTTC.

The chain is built from TRBV10-1 and TRBJ1-2, with D hard to call. Between the trimmed V and J ends, which lost 3 bases and 7 bases, there was a span of 9 bases. Germline CDR1 and CDR2: WNHNN and SYGVQD (reference sequence). The CDR3 consists of 12 residues. The CDR3 nucleotides read TGCGCCAGCAGTGACACCCTAGGTGGCTACACCTTC. Amino acid sequence: CASSDTLGGYTF.

This chain links TRBV27 with TRBJ2-5, with 7 bases fitting TRBD2. In germline, CDR1 is MNHEY, CDR2 SMNVEV (reference sequence). The J segment lost 5 bases and the V segment lost 7 bases, leaving 4 bases of the junction unmatched. This CDR3 comprises 12 residues. CDR3 sequence reads: CASNGGGETQYF. The DNA for the CDR3 is TGTGCCAGCAATGGGGGAGGGGAGACCCAGTACTTC.

This clone was observed a single time. J is TRBJ1-1 and V is TRBV6-1; D gene uncertain. The CDR3 has 12 residues. Germline V gene sequence: CDR1 MNHNS, CDR2 SASEGT. The V gene lost 0 bases and the J gene lost 10 bases, with 9 bases spanning the gap. For the CDR3, the DNA is TGTGCCAGCAGTGAAGCAGCAGTGCGAGCTTTCTTT. Amino acids: CASSEAAVRAFF.